This T cell receptor (beta chain) is drawn from a study of Ad26.COV2.S vaccination and SARS-CoV-2 variants (dated by TCRdb to the early 2020s). Background for the entire study: Vaccine-arm donors came from COV1001, a multicentre, randomized, double-blind, placebo-controlled phase I-IIa trial of Ad26.COV2.S in healthy adults. Dosing of Ad26.COV2.S was intramuscular, at either 5x10^10 or 1x10^11 viral particles, delivered as one shot or as two shots spaced 56 days apart. TCRbeta repertoire sequencing served as the tool for gauging how specific and how broad the SARS-CoV-2-reactive T cell receptors were following Ad26.COV2.S vaccination. The TCR-sequenced set comprised approximately 32 samples: about 19 Ad26.COV2.S vaccine recipients, 5 placebo recipients and 8 SARS-CoV-2 convalescent individuals. Trial participants were randomized into five groups of five, in which low-dose or high-dose Ad26.COV2.S was given once or twice, or placebo was given on both occasions. Investigators remained blinded to trial group allocation during experiments and outcome assessment.

The immunoSEQ Assay was used to sequence TCRbeta CDR3 regions. After extraction, genomic DNA underwent amplification by bias-controlled multiplex PCR, followed by high-throughput sequencing. Concerning the study's data processing: To quantify the absolute abundance of every unique TCRbeta CDR3 region, sequences were collapsed and filtered. T cell fraction was estimated by normalizing TCRbeta template counts to usable DNA, with usable DNA measured through amplification of reference genes found in all nucleated cells. Repertoire TCRs were annotated as SARS-CoV-2-specific by exact matching of V gene, CDR3 amino acid sequence and J gene to a known reactive TCR set. The reference SARS-CoV-2 TCR set was derived from MIRA and filtered for enrichment in COVID-19-positive ImmuneCODE repertoires, a step that removed public or cross-reactive TCRs. Based on the MIRA antigens, annotated TCRs were further analysed at the level of specific ORF or position within ORF. Depth was the summed frequency of annotated unique rearrangements, while breadth was defined as annotated unique rearrangements over total unique productive rearrangements. TCR breadth was compared between groups using two-sided Wilcoxon rank-sum tests. Drawn from immuneACCESS, this table holds only the in-frame rearrangements with V and J called that TCRdb kept. Clones are partly lost; checked studies trace under half to an unresolved V gene and leave the rest unexplained. The V and J calls and clone size are taken from that table; D and trimming were inferred from the DNA. The table for this sample lists under 550,000 clones; over 75% of them were counted only once. Jointly, the top ten make up 12% of the sample.

As for this clone: Its antigen remains unidentified. No quality values exist for individual bases; no much larger clone is one base distant.

At the junction V is shortened by 1 base and J by 6 bases, with 14 bases in between. In the germline V gene, CDR1 corresponds to SGHTS and CDR2 to YDEGEE. Measured from the cysteine to the phenylalanine, the CDR3 is 14 residues long. Kept here is only the CDR3 DNA, which spans 42 bases and is read in frame from base 1. The full study reports these points: According to the authors, total T cell responses may have been underestimated by the TCR breadth and depth analyses. Vaccine and placebo recipients had similar non-spike TCR breadth, a finding consistent with the vaccine containing only spike. Spike-specific TCR breadth was higher in Ad26.COV2.S recipients than in placebo recipients (P = 0.0014). The study was not powered for comparison of responses between vaccine doses or regimens. After vaccination, substantial breadth of spike-specific CD8+ and CD4+ T cell responses was reported.

Read against the paper, the sample's treatment or condition label means: over 15 received Ad26.COV2.S at low or high dose, single or two shots; about 5 received placebo; per-sample allocation not given. For vaccine and placebo recipients, the sequenced repertoires came from samples collected on day 63 after the first injection. In Cohort 1b, more than 20 adults aged 18-55 years were enrolled at a single site in Boston, USA, between 29 July and 7 August 2020. Ad26.COV2.S consisted of a replication-incompetent adenovirus type 26 vector by which a prefusion-stabilized SARS-CoV-2 spike protein from the original Wuhan strain was expressed.

This TCR came from a person aged 18-60 years who received the Ad26.COV2.S COVID-19 vaccine or a placebo. The sequence joins TRBV5-8 to TRBJ2-7; possibly the D gene is TRBD2, per 7 matching bases. The sequenced sample was peripheral blood, obtained in a trial of Ad26.COV2.S vaccine versus placebo. CDR3 protein: CASSLNGGASEQYF. The bases read TGTGCCAGCAGCTTGAATGGGGGGGCGTCCGAGCAGTACTTC.